The clone carrying this T cell receptor beta chain was recorded only once. Its specificity is not known. This sample is drawn from a study of shared clonotypes between healthy human individuals. V was cut by 2 bases and J by 4 bases, with 11 bases left in between. There are 14 residues in the CDR3. From germline, CDR1 is ENHRY and CDR2 SYGVKD. Using immunoSEQ multiplex PCR, the repertoire was profiled, and TCRdb retains in-frame clones only, with some absent. The data show about 2 million clones, less than 95% seen once. Study-wide results and caveats: Sequencing depth was a factor that was expected to affect clonotype sharing among donors. When compared with the clonotypes that were shared by all four sorted-subset donors, the non-shared clonotypes turned out to have lower generation probabilities.

It was CD45RO-negative cells, positively selected for CCR7, that made up naive CD8 cells, with terminally differentiated effector memory CD45RA+ cells excluded. Caucasian adults living in Nashville, Tennessee, provided all samples. The sequence was obtained from a young man in good health. Specimen: naive CD8+ T cells sorted from blood. V gene TRBV10-3 combines with J gene TRBJ1-1; a weak D match, TRBD1 (6 bases). The CDR3 coding sequence is TGTGCCATCAGTGAGGCAGGGGCCTTCACTGAAGCTTTCTTT. It is translated as CAISEAGAFTEAFF.